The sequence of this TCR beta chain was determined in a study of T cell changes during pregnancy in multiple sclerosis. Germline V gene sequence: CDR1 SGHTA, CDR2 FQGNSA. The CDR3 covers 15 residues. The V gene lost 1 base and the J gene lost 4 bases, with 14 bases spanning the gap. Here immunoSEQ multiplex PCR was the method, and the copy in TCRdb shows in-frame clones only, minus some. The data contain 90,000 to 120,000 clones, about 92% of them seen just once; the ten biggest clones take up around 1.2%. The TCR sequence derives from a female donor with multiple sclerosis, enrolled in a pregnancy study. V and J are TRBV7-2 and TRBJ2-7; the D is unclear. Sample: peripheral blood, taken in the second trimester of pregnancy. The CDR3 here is CASSLGSNRRYEQYF. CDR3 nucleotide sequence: TGTGCCAGCAGCTTAGGGAGTAATCGAAGGTACGAGCAGTACTTC.